This TCR beta chain was profiled in a study of blood T cell repertoires in COVID-19. Methods used by the authors: Quantification of nucleated cells was approximated via reference gene primer amplification. Profiling relied on immunoSEQ multiplex PCR, and the TCRdb table lists in-frame clones only, not all of them. V and J calls and clone size follow that table, whereas D and trimming were derived from the DNA. The sample lists 150,000 to 200,000 clones, 84% occurring once. Losses at the gene ends were 5 bases for V and 3 bases for J; bases not matched to a gene: 5. This CDR3 region has 16 residues. Germline CDR1 LGHDT, CDR2 YNNKEL (reference sequence). Someone with COVID-19 had been met by exposed participants within 2 weeks before study entry.

The chain recombines TRBV3-1 (or the pseudogene TRBV3-2) with TRBJ1-6, with 9 bases fitting TRBD1. The TCR sequence derives from a woman under 40 who had been exposed to COVID-19. The sample was PBMCs or T cells enriched from blood (not recorded which). The CDR3 sequence: CASSSSTGGYNSPLHF. DNA of the CDR3: TGTGCCAGCAGCTCGTCGACAGGGGGCTATAATTCACCCCTCCACTTT.